The clone carrying this T cell receptor (beta chain) occurred a few times. The target antigen is unknown. The record originates from a study of identical twins. Regarding the study as a whole: Fewer insertions characterized abundant cord blood beta clonotypes, whereas memory repertoires showed none.

TCRdb reanalysed the 5' RACE reads using MiXCR and keeps one entry per CDR3 protein. The data hold fewer than 800,000 distinct CDR3 sequences, with just over 7% observed a single time. Germline V gives CDR1 SGHVS, CDR2 FNYEAQ. The V and J ends lost 5 bases and 3 bases respectively, with 15 bases between them. This CDR3 has 15 residues. This sample also belongs to another study, concerning yellow fever vaccine responses in identical twins. According to that study: Reportedly, the response of twins' T cells to the vaccine seemed partly convergent, partly personalized.

The origin of this receptor is a woman under 30 in good health. The V call is TRBV7-6, the J call TRBJ2-3; possibly TRBD1 for D (5 bases). Sequencing was done on a sample of PBMCs. The CDR3 is CASSPQGWVTDTQYF. The DNA for the CDR3 is TGTGCCAGCAGCCCGCAGGGTTGGGTGACAGATACGCAGTATTTT. Based on the CDR3 plus reference TRBV7-6 and TRBJ2-3, the full variable domain is GAGVSQSPRYKVTKRGQDVALRCDPISGHVSLYWYRQALGQGPEFLTYFNYEAQQDKSGLPNDRFSAERPEGSISTLTIQRTEQRDSAMYRCASSPQGWVTDTQYFGPGTRLTVL.